Listed here are 17 T cell receptor beta chains from one sample, sequenced in a study of CD8 T cells in ankylosing spondylitis. TCRdb reprocessed the 5' RACE reads via MiXCR and lists one record per CDR3 protein. The sample has a few hundred thousand distinct CDR3 sequences; about a sixth are singletons. What was sequenced was blood, either unsorted or a sorted T cell fraction (not recorded which). These receptors originate from a male donor with ankylosing spondylitis or in good health (not recorded which).

There are a few counts of this clonotype. J is TRBJ2-7 and V is TRBV7-8; D may be TRBD2 (6 bases). The V gene's germline CDR1 is SGHVS and CDR2 FQNEAQ. CDR3 length: 12 amino acids. Trimming shortened V by 8 bases and J by 2 bases, and 10 bases separated the two germline ends. In nucleotides, the CDR3 is TGTGCCAGCGCGACGGGGGCCTACGAGCAGTACTTC. It encodes CASATGAYEQYF.

This clonotype was picked up one time. CDR3 nucleotides: TGCGCCAGCAGGGGGCTTGATTACGAGCAGTACTTC. As protein: CASRGLDYEQYF. This sequence joins TRBV5-1 and TRBJ2-7; the D gene is possibly TRBD1 (5 bases). Trimming took 5 bases from V and 4 from J, leaving 10 bases between them. Per germline, CDR1 SGHRS and CDR2 YFSETQ. There are 12 residues in the CDR3.

The sample holds many counts of this clonotype. The chain combines TRBV12-3 or TRBV12-4 with TRBJ2-1; 9 bases align to TRBD2. J gave up 8 bases and V 4 bases, and 12 bases lay outside the gene matches. CDR3 length: 16 residues. CDR3 sequence: CASSSPTGTSQYEQFF. The DNA of the CDR3 is TGTGCCAGCAGTTCCCCGACTGGGACTAGCCAGTATGAGCAGTTCTTC.

CDR3: CASGTESEQYF. Written as DNA, the CDR3 is TGTGCCAGCGGGACGGAGAGCGAGCAGTACTTC. The rearrangement links TRBV27 to TRBJ2-7; either TRBD1 or TRBD2 may fit D (5 bases each). The V end was cut by 8 bases, the J end by 6 bases, with 11 bases between. This CDR3 is built from 11 residues. Germline values: CDR1 MNHEY, CDR2 SMNVEV (reference sequence).

The gene calls are TRBV12-3 or TRBV12-4 and TRBJ2-5, with D tentatively TRBD1 or TRBD2 (5 bases each). The CDR3 has 16 residues. V gave up 3 bases and J gave up 5 bases, with 19 bases separating them. CDR3 sequence: CASSFPPTGGAETQYF. The CDR3 nucleotides are TGTGCCAGCAGTTTTCCCCCTACAGGAGGCGCCGAGACCCAGTACTTC.

This chain links TRBV13 with TRBJ2-5; TRBD2 matches at 12 bases. This CDR3 has 15 residues. Germline CDR1 is PRHDT and CDR2 is FYEKMQ (reference sequence). With V trimmed by 5 bases and J by 5 bases, 6 bases remained unmatched. The CDR3 nucleotides are TGTGCCAGCAGCCCGACTAGCGGGAGAGGGGAGACCCAGTACTTC. Residues: CASSPTSGRGETQYF.

The chain employs TRBV5-5 and TRBJ1-3; TRBD1 matches 9 bases. Per germline, CDR1 SGHKS and CDR2 YYEKEE (reference sequence). The CDR3 consists of 16 residues. Trimming at V came to 4 bases and at J to 0 bases, leaving 5 bases not matched to a gene. The CDR3 here is CASSPRDRVSGNTIYF. DNA for the CDR3: TGTGCCAGCAGCCCAAGGGACAGGGTCTCTGGAAACACCATATATTTT.

This clonotype turned up a few times. The chain carries TRBV20-1 and TRBJ2-3, with 9 positions matching TRBD2. The CDR3 covers 13 residues. V was pared by 2 bases and J by 4 bases, with 1 base of the junction left unmatched. CDR1 is DFQATT and CDR2 is SNEGSKA in the germline V gene (reference sequence). The CDR3 spells CSARRTSADTQYF. As DNA, the CDR3 is TGCAGTGCTAGAAGGACTAGCGCAGATACGCAGTATTTT.

There are a few counts of this clonotype. The rearrangement joins TRBV6-2 or TRBV6-3 to TRBJ2-2, with 8 bases identical to TRBD2. The CDR3 has 17 residues. The J segment lost 4 bases and the V segment lost 0 bases, leaving 7 bases of the junction unmatched. The germline gives CDR1 MNHEY, CDR2 SVGEGT. The CDR3 bases are TGTGCCAGCAGTTACTCGATCCGGGAGGGGCGCACCGGGGAGCTGTTTTTT. Translation gives CASSYSIREGRTGELFF.

V and J are TRBV9 and TRBJ2-1; the D gene is possibly TRBD1 (6 bases). The V gene lost 7 bases and the J gene lost 8 bases, with 13 bases spanning the gap. Germline CDR1 is SGDLS and CDR2 is YYNGEE. CDR3 length: 12 amino acids. CDR3 sequence reads: CASSGPGDEQFF. The DNA for the CDR3 is TGTGCCAGCTCAGGCCCAGGGGATGAGCAGTTCTTC. The entire variable domain, with the rest obtained from reference TRBV9 and TRBJ2-1, is as follows: DSGVTQTPKHLITATGQRVTLRCSPRSGDLSVYWYQQSLDQGLQFLIQYYNGEERAKGNILERFSAQQFPDLHSELNLSSLELGDSALYFCASSGPGDEQFFGPGTRLTVL.

There are a few counts of this clonotype. J is TRBJ2-1 and V is TRBV7-9; 11 bases align to TRBD1. Trimming at V came to 5 bases and at J to 8 bases, leaving 8 bases not matched to a gene. The CDR3 is 15 residues long. Germline CDR1 reads SEHNR; CDR2 reads FQNEAQ (reference sequence). CDR3 nucleotides: TGTGCCAGCAGCGCCCGGGACAGGGGGTTGGATGAGCAGTTCTTC. Translation: CASSARDRGLDEQFF.

This clonotype was detected only a few times. The gene calls are TRBV4-3 and TRBJ2-3; 7 nucleotides align to TRBD2. This CDR3 comprises 15 residues. Germline CDR1 reads LGHNA; CDR2 reads YSLEER. Trimming cost V 4 bases and J 6 bases; bases outside gene matches: 10. The CDR3 DNA reads as TGCGCCAGCAGCCGGGAGGGTAGGGAAACGGATACGCAGTATTTT. It specifies CASSREGRETDTQYF.

The chain carries TRBV29-1 and TRBJ2-3; D ambiguous. Looked up from germline, CDR1 is SQVTM and CDR2 is ANQGSEA. V dropped 0 bases and J dropped 1 base, with 8 bases sitting between them. The CDR3 extends over 14 amino acids. CDR3 region: CSVEDGQGTDTQYF. CDR3 bases: TGCAGCGTTGAAGATGGGCAGGGCACAGATACGCAGTATTTT.

V usage is TRBV4-3 and J usage is TRBJ1-1; D remains unclear. The germline gives CDR1 LGHNA, CDR2 YSLEER. The CDR3 is 13 residues long. V shed 0 bases and J shed 7 bases, with 9 bases lying between them. CDR3 sequence reads: CASSQDSGYEAFF. The CDR3 nucleotides read TGCGCCAGCAGCCAAGATTCAGGCTATGAAGCTTTCTTT.

This clonotype appeared a few times. This chain connects TRBV12-3 or TRBV12-4 to TRBJ2-1, with unresolved D. The CDR3 totals 16 residues. V was cut by 8 bases and J by 6 bases, with 23 bases left in between. The DNA for the CDR3 is TGTGCCAGCGCCAATGCCGGTCCGCCCCAGTCCAATGAGCAGTTCTTC. Translating gives CASANAGPPQSNEQFF.

This clonotype was seen a few times. V is TRBV4-3 and J is TRBJ2-1; D may be TRBD1 (6 bases). The germline V gene has CDR1 LGHNA and CDR2 YSLEER. Trimming removed 3 bases at V and 3 bases at J, with 12 bases between. The CDR3 consists of 15 residues. The CDR3 DNA reads as TGCGCCAGCAGCCACGTCAGGGGACGCTACAATGAGCAGTTCTTC. It codes for CASSHVRGRYNEQFF.

There are many counts of this clonotype. The genes are TRBV14 and TRBJ2-7, with a possible D match to TRBD1 (6 bases). The CDR3 covers 15 residues. Germline lookup yields CDR1 SGHDN and CDR2 FVKESK. Trimming cost V 6 bases and J 4 bases, with 19 bases left between them. The CDR3 loop reads CASRPHVGGSYEQYF. In nucleotides, the CDR3 is TGTGCCAGCAGACCTCACGTAGGGGGTTCTTACGAGCAGTACTTC.